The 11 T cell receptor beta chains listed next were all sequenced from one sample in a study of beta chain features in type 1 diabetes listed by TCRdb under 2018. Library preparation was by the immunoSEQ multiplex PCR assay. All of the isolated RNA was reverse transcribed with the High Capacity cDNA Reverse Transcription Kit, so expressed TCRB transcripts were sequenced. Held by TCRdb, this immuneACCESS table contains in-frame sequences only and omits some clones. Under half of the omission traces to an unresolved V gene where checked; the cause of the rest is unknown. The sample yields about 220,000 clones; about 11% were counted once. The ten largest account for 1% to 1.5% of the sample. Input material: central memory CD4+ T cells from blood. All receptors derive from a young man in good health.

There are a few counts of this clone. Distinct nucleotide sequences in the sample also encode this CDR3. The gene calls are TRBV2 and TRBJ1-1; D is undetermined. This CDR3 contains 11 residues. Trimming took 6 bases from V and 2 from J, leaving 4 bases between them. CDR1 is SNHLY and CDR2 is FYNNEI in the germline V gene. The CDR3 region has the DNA TGTGCCAGCAGGGAAAACACTGAAGCTTTCTTT. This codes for CASRENTEAFF.

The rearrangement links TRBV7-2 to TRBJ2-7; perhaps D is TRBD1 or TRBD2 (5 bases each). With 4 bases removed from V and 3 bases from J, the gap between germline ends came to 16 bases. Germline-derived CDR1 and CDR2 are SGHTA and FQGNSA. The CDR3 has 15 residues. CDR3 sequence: CASSWGAGRYYEQYF. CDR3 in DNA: TGTGCCAGCAGCTGGGGAGCAGGGCGATACTACGAGCAGTACTTC.

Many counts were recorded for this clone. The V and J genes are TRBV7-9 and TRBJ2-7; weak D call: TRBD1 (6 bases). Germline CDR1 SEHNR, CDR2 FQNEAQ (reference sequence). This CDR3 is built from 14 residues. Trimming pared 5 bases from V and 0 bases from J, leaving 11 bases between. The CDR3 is CASSTWDNSYEQYF. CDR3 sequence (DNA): TGTGCCAGCAGCACATGGGACAACTCCTACGAGCAGTACTTC.

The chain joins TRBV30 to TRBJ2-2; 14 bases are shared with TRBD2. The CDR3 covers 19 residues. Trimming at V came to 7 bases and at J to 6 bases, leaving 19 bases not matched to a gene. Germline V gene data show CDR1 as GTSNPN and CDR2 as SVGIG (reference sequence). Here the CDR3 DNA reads TGTGCCTCCCCCGGGGGGGGACTAGCGGGAGTTGGTTTTCCCGGGGAGCTGTTTTTT. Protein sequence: CASPGGGLAGVGFPGELFF.

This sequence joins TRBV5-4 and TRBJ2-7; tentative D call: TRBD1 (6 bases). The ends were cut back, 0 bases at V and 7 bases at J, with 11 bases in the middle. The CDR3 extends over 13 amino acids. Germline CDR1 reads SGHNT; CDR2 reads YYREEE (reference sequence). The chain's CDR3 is CASSLDRVTEQYF. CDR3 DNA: TGTGCCAGCAGCTTGGACAGGGTGACTGAGCAGTACTTC.

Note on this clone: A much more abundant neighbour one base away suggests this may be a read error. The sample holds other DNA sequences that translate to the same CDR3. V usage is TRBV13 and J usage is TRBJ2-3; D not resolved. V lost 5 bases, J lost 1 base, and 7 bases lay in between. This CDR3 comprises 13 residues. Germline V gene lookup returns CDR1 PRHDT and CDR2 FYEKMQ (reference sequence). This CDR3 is CASSPTGTDTQYF. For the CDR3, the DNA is TGTGCCAGCAGCCCCACGGGCACAGATACGCAGTATTTT.

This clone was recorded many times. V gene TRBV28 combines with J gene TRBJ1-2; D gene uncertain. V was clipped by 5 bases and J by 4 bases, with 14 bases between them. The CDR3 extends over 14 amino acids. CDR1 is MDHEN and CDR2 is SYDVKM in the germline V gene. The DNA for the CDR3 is TGTGCCAGCAGTCTCCAGACGGAACTCTATGGCTACACCTTC. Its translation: CASSLQTELYGYTF.

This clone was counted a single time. CDR3 coding DNA: TGCGCCAGCAGCTCGCTCCCGACAGGGGGCATTGAGACCCAGTACTTC. Translated, it gives CASSSLPTGGIETQYF. This chain links TRBV5-1 with TRBJ2-5; 10 nucleotides align to TRBD1. Germline CDR1 SGHRS, CDR2 YFSETQ. Trimming took 3 bases from V and 5 from J; bases not matched to a gene: 10. The length of the CDR3 is 16 residues.

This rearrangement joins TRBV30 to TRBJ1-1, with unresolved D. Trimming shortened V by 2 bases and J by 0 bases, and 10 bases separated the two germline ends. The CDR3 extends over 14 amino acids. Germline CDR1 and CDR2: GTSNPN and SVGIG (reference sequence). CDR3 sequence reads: CAWSSISMNTEAFF. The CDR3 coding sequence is TGTGCCTGGAGTTCGATTTCCATGAACACTGAAGCTTTCTTT. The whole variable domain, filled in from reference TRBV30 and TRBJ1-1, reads SQTIHQWPATLVQPVGSPLSLECTVEGTSNPNLYWYRQAAGRGLQLLFYSVGIGQISSEVPQNLSASRPQDRQFILSSKKLLLSDSGFYLCAWSSISMNTEAFFGQGTRLTVV.

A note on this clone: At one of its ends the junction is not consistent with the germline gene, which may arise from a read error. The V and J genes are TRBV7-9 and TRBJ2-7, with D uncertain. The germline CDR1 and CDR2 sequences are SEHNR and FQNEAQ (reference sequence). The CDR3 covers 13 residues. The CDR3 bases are TGCGCCAGCAGCCAAGAACCCTGGGGCGAGCAGTACTTC. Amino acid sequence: CASSQEPWGEQYF.

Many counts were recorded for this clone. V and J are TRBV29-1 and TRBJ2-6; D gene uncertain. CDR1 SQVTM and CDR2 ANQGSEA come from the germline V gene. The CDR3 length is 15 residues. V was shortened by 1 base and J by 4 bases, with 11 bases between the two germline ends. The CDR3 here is CSVEGTVRGANVLTF. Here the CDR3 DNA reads TGCAGCGTTGAAGGGACGGTGCGGGGGGCCAACGTCCTGACTTTC.